This TCR beta chain was identified during a study of human T cells and chemical hapten exposure. Across the study: Skin of the upper inner arm, 2 cm by 2 cm, received 2% DPC for sensitization. Each week of the roughly 23-week study, patients had diphenylcyclopropenone applied to the scalp. Study-level results: Each of the donors had alopecia, so their immune responses may not resemble those of healthy people.

This clonotype was detected only once. Its antigen is not identified. There are 15 residues in the CDR3. Losses at the gene ends were 5 bases for V and 7 bases for J; bases not matched to a gene: 10. Germline V gene data show CDR1 as SEHNR and CDR2 as FQNEAQ (reference sequence). Time point: patch test 1, 2 weeks after DPC sensitization. Treatment indicated: therapeutic diphenylcyclopropenone sensitization with weekly scalp DPC. Patients had alopecia, were aged 18 to 70, and were not pregnant. Each CDR3 protein is one row after TCRdb ran MiXCR on the RACE reads. The sample includes under 450,000 distinct CDR3 sequences, roughly 4.8% of them seen just once.

The V call is TRBV7-9, the J call TRBJ2-2; TRBD1 aligns across 7 bases. The TCR sequence derives from a woman between 50 and 59 years old with alopecia areata. Some clones in this sample may be carry-over from other donors' samples. The starting material was whole blood, obtained in connection with sensitization to the hapten diphenylcyclopropenone (DPC). The CDR3 spells CASSHTGDENGELFF. The CDR3 nucleotides are TGTGCCAGCAGCCATACAGGGGATGAAAACGGGGAGCTGTTTTTT.